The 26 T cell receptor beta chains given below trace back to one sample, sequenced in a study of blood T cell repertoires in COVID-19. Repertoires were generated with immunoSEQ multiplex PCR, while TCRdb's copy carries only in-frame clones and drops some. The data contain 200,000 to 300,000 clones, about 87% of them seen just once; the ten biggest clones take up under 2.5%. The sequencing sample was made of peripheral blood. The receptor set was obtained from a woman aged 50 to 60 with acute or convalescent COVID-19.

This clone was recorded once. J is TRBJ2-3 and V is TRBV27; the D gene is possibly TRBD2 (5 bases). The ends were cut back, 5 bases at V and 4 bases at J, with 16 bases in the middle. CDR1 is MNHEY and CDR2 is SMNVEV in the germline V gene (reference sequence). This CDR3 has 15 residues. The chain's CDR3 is CASSPLLGSADTQYF. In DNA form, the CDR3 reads TGTGCCAGCAGTCCCCTGTTGGGGAGCGCAGATACGCAGTATTTT.

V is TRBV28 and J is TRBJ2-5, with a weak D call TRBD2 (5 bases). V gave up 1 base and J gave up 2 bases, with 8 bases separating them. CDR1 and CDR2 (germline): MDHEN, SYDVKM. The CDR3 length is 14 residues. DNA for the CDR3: TGTGCCAGCAGTTTATCGCTAGCTCAAGAGACCCAGTACTTC. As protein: CASSLSLAQETQYF.

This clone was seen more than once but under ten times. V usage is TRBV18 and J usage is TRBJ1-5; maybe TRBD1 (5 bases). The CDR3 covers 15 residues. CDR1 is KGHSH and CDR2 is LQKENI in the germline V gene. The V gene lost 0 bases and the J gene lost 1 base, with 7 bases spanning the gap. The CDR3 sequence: CASSPPTASNQPQHF. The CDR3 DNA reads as TGTGCCAGCTCACCACCGACAGCGAGCAATCAGCCCCAGCATTTT.

The CDR3 reads CASSISGSRNEQFF. The CDR3 nucleotides read TGTGCCAGCAGCATTAGCGGGAGTCGCAATGAGCAGTTCTTC. J is TRBJ2-1 and V is TRBV7-6; 9 bases fit TRBD2. This CDR3 is built from 14 residues. Germline CDR1 and CDR2: SGHVS and FNYEAQ. V gave up 5 bases and J gave up 6 bases; unmatched junction bases: 5.

The CDR3 loop reads CASSQQFETQYF. The CDR3 DNA reads as TGTGCCAGCAGCCAACAATTCGAGACCCAGTACTTC. The chain combines TRBV14 with TRBJ2-5; D is unclear. The CDR3 totals 12 residues. Trimming left V 2 bases short and J 5 bases short, with 6 bases between. Germline V gene lookup returns CDR1 SGHDN and CDR2 FVKESK.

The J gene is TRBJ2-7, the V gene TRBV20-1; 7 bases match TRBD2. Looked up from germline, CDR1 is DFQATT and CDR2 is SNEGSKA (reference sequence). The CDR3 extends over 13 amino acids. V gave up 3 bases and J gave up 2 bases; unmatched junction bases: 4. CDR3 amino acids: CSASVSGTYEQYF. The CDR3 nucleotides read TGCAGTGCTAGTGTAAGCGGGACCTACGAGCAGTACTTC.

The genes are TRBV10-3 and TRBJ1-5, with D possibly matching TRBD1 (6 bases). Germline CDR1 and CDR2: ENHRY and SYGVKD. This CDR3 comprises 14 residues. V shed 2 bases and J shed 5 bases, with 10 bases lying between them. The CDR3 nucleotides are TGTGCCATCAGTGAGGGGGGGGCCTATCAGCCCCAGCATTTT. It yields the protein CAISEGGAYQPQHF.

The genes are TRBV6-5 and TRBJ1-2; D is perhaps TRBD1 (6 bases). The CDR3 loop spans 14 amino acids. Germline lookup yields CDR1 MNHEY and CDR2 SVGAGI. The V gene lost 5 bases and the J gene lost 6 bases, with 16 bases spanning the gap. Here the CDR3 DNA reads TGTGCCAGCAGTACCGGGACAACCGTTGATGGCTACACCTTC. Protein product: CASSTGTTVDGYTF.

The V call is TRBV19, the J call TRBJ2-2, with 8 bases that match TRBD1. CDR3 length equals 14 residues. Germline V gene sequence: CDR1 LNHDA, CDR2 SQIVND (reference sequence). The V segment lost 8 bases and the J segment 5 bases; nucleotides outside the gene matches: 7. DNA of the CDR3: TGTGCCAGTGAAAACAGGGGGTTGACCGGGGAGCTGTTTTTT. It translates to CASENRGLTGELFF.

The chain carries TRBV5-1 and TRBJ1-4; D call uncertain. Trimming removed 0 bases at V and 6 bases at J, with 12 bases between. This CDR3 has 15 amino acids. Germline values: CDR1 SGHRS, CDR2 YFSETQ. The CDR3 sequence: CASSLGSAAYEKLFF. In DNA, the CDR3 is TGCGCCAGCAGCTTGGGTAGCGCTGCCTATGAAAAACTGTTTTTT.

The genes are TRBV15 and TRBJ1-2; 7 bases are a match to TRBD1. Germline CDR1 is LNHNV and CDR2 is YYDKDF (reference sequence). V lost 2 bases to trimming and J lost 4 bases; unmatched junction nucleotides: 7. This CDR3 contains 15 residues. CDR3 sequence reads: CATSRTGDSSYGYTF. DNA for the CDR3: TGTGCCACCAGCAGAACAGGGGACAGCTCCTATGGCTACACCTTC.

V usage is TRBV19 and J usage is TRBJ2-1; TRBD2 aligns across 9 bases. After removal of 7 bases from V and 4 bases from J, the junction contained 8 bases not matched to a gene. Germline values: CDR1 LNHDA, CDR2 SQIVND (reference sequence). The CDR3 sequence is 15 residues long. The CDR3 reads CASKTSGTRYNEQFF. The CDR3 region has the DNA TGTGCCAGTAAGACTAGCGGAACCCGATACAATGAGCAGTTCTTC.

CDR3 in DNA: TGTGCCAGCAGCTTAGGGCCCAATAGCAATCAGCCCCAGCATTTT. Its protein is CASSLGPNSNQPQHF. The chain employs TRBV7-6 and TRBJ1-5; D not certain. Trimming took off 1 base at V and 0 bases at J, with 7 bases between the two ends. Germline V gene sequence: CDR1 SGHVS, CDR2 FNYEAQ. This CDR3 has 15 amino acids. Full variable domain (rest looked up from reference TRBV7-6 and TRBJ1-5): GAGVSQSPRYKVTKRGQDVALRCDPISGHVSLYWYRQALGQGPEFLTYFNYEAQQDKSGLPNDRFSAERPEGSISTLTIQRTEQRDSAMYRCASSLGPNSNQPQHFGDGTRLSIL.

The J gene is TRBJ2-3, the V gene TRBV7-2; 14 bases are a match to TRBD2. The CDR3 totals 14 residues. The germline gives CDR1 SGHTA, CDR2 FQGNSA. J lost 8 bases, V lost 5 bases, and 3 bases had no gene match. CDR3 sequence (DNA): TGTGCCAGCAGCGGGACTAGCGGGAGTGGTACGCAGTATTTT. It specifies CASSGTSGSGTQYF.

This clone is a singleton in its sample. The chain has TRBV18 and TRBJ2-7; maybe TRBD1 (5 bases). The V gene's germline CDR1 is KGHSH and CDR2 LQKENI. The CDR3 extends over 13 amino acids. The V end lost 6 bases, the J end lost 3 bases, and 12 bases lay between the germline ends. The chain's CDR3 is CASSPADSYEQYF. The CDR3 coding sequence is TGTGCCAGCTCCCCGGCCGACAGCTACGAGCAGTACTTC.

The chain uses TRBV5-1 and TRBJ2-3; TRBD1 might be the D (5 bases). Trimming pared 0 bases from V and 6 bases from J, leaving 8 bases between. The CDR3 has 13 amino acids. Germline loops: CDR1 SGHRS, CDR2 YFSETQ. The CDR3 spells CASSLEGWDTQYF. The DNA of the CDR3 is TGCGCCAGCAGCTTGGAGGGGTGGGATACGCAGTATTTT.

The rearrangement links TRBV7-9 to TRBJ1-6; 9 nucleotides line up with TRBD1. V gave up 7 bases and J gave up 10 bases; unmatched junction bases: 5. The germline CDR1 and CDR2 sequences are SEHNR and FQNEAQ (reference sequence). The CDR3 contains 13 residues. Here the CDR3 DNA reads TGTGCCAGCAAGACAGGGGGTAGGTCACCCCTCCACTTT. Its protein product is CASKTGGRSPLHF. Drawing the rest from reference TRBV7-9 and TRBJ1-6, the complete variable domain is DTGVSQNPRHKITKRGQNVTFRCDPISEHNRLYWYRQTLGQGPEFLTYFQNEAQLEKSRLLSDRFSAERPKGSFSTLEIQRTEQGDSAMYLCASKTGGRSPLHFGNGTRLTVT.

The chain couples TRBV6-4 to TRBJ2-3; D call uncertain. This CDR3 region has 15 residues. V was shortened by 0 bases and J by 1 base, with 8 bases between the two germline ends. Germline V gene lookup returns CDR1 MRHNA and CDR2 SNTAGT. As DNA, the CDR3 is TGTGCCAGCAGTGACTCCCTGCGCCGCACAGATACGCAGTATTTT. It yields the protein CASSDSLRRTDTQYF.

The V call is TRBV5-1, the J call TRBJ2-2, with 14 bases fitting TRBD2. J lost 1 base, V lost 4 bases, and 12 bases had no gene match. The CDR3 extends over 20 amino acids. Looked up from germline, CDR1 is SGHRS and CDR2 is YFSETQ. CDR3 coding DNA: TGCGCCAGCAGCCCACCAATTTCCGGGACTAGCGGGAGGAACACCGGGGAGCTGTTTTTT. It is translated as CASSPPISGTSGRNTGELFF. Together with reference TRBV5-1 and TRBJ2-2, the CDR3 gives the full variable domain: KAGVTQTPRYLIKTRGQQVTLSCSPISGHRSVSWYQQTPGQGLQFLFEYFSETQRNKGNFPGRFSGRQFSNSRSEMNVSTLELGDSALYLCASSPPISGTSGRNTGELFFGEGSRLTVL.

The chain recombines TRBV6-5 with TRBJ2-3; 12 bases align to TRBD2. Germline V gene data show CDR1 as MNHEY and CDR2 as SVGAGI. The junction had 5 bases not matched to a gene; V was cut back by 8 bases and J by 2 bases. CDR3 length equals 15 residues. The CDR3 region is CASHRTSGNTDTQYF. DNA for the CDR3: TGTGCCAGCCATAGGACTAGCGGGAACACAGATACGCAGTATTTT.

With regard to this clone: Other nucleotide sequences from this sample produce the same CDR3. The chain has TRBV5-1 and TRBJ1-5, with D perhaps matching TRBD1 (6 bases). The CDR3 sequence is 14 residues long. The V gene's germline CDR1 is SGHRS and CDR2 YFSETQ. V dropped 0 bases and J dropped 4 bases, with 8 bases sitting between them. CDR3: CASSLEGGNQPQHF. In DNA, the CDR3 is TGCGCCAGCAGCTTGGAGGGGGGGAATCAGCCCCAGCATTTT.

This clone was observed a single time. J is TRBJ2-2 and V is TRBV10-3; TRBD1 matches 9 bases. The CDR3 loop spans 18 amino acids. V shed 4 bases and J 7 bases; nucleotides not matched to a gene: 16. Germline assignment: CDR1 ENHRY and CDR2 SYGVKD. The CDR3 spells CAISGRKTGQGANGELFF. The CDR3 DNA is TGTGCCATCAGTGGGCGGAAAACGGGACAGGGCGCGAACGGGGAGCTGTTTTTT.

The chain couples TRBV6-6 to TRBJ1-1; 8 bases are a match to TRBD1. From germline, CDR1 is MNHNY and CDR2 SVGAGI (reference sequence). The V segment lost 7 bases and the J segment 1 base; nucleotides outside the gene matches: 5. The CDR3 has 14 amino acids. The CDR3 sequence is CASNIQGENTEAFF. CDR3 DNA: TGTGCCAGCAATATACAGGGGGAGAACACTGAAGCTTTCTTT.

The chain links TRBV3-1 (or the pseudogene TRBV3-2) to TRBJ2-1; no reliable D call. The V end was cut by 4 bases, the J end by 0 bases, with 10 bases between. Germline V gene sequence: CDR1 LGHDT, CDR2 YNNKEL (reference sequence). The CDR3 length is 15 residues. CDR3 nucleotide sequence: TGTGCCAGCAGCCGCCCATTCGGCTCCTACAATGAGCAGTTCTTC. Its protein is CASSRPFGSYNEQFF.

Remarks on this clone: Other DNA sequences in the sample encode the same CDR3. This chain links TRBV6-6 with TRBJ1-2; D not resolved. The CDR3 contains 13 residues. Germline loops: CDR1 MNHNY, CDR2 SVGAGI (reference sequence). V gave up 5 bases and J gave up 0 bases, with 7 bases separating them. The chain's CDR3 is CASSQGANYGYTF. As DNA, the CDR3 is TGTGCCAGCAGTCAAGGAGCTAACTATGGCTACACCTTC.

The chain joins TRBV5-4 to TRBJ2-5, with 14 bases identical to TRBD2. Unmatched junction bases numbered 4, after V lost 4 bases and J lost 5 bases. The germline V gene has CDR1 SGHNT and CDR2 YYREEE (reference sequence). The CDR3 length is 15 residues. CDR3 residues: CASSPGTSGSETQYF. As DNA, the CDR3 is TGTGCCAGCAGCCCCGGGACTAGCGGGAGTGAGACCCAGTACTTC.